This T cell receptor (beta chain) is drawn from a study of regulatory T cells in long-lasting Graves disease (dated by TCRdb to 2020 to 2022). Background for the entire study: Newly diagnosed Graves' disease patients had taken antithyroid drugs for less than 3 months. Patients with persistent Graves' disease were compared with patients with newly diagnosed Graves' disease using TCR sequencing and RNA sequencing of peripheral blood. The study took place in China and was registered as a clinical trial. A total of around 35 samples underwent TCR sequencing: about 13 from persistent and some 20 from newly diagnosed Graves' disease patients.

The library relied on multiplex PCR. Sequenced on an Illumina HiSeq 4000. CDR3 regions were amplified by Arm-PCR with iRepertoire HTBI primers to construct TCR beta libraries. Before sequencing, the PCR products underwent gel purification. As for the authors' bioinformatics: Across samples, 60 to 80 TRBV and 13 to 15 TRBJ segments were identified and used for gene usage analysis of CDR3 amino acid clonotypes. COPE and FqMerger were used to merge filtered high-quality paired reads into contigs. BLAST was used to align contigs to IMGT TRBV, TRBD and TRBJ reference genes, and CDR3 was defined according to IMGT. Any clonotype with a frequency above 0.1% was classified as a highly expanded clone. Shannon entropy served as the measure of repertoire diversity, while the Gini coefficient captured V-J evenness. Public clonotypes were defined as clonotypes shared by more than one individual. TCRdb cleaned the public reads at Q25 with fastp, built clones with MiXCR and kept in-frame beta chains. Records with the same CDR3 protein are collapsed into one entry carrying the most frequent genes and DNA. TCRdb, rather than the study authors, made the V and J calls. For this sample there are some 460,000 distinct CDR3 sequences; 15% to 20% appear just once. Less than 15% of the sample lies in the top ten.

General study outcomes and caveats: Patients with persistent disease shared more public clonotypes (around 3,000) than newly diagnosed patients did (966). Sequencing and analysis were restricted to the TCR beta chain. Only peripheral blood was studied, because thyroid tissue, the primary lesion, was inaccessible. Lower TCR Shannon entropy and fewer highly expanded clones were observed in persistent Graves' disease patients than in newly diagnosed patients, which suggested clonal expansion. The authors noted that the small sample size was a limitation that may lower accuracy. Persistent disease showed preferential use of TRBV28, TRBJ1-2 and TRBJ2-5, whereas newly diagnosed disease favored TRBV20-1 and TRBJ2-1.

Taken with the paper, the label for time point translates to: newly diagnosed GD, antithyroid drugs for less than 3 months. RNA was extracted from PBMCs in TRIzol for both TCR sequencing and RNA sequencing. Graves' disease was diagnosed according to American Thyroid Association guidelines. Patients were recruited from an endocrinology department in Xi'an, China. Each patient gave about 9.1 milliliters of peripheral blood, collected in an EDTA anticoagulant tube. Ficoll Paque Plus density gradient separation was used to isolate PBMCs, and no further T cell sorting was done. RNA quality was checked with an Agilent 2100 Bioanalyzer and agarose gel, and concentration with a NanoDrop 2000. Remarks on this clonotype: Its specific antigen is unknown. Qualities for individual bases were not recorded, and no much larger clone is one base off.

V is cut by 4 bases and J by 8 bases, and the space between the germline ends is 15 bases. The germline V gene (reference sequence) specifies SGHNT as CDR1 and YYREEE as CDR2. Including cysteine and phenylalanine, the CDR3 has 14 amino acids. CDR3 DNA is the only sequence kept; it has 42 bases, read in frame from the first base. These data also featured in a second study, about T cells in Graves' hyperthyroidism and ophthalmopathy. The second study's authors report: Stable Graves' hyperthyroidism was defined as no progression to ophthalmopathy during 18 months of follow-up. Hyperthyroidism patients were aged 18 to 65 years and newly diagnosed, with disease duration of less than 2 months. Exclusion was applied to patients with uncontrolled infections, other autoimmune diseases, pregnancy or lactation. Clinical symptoms, serum thyroxine and TRAb, thyroid ultrasound, and orbital computed tomography formed the basis for the diagnoses. The first round of RT-PCR for the TCR CDR3 was performed with the HTBI primer set and the Qiagen OneStep RT-PCR kit. Most expanded thyroid clonotypes (frequency above 0.001) were also detected in blood, a finding suggesting that blood repertoires may reflect thyroid immune responses. A 13 V-J signature model separated ophthalmopathy from stable hyperthyroidism, with about 90% sensitivity and roughly 81% specificity in cross-validation and 80%/75% in testing. In validation, the model predicted progression to ophthalmopathy a median of around 6.5 months before onset, with over 60% sensitivity and 72.22% specificity. To identify TCR V-J signatures that set the groups apart, the researchers used a discovery cohort of 100 patients, made up of 40 to 45 with Graves' ophthalmopathy and 57 with stable Graves' hyperthyroidism. Whether ophthalmopathy could be predicted prospectively was tested in an independent validation cohort made up of some 20 hyperthyroidism patients plus 17 patients who later progressed to ophthalmopathy. For training and testing, the roughly 97 patients in the discovery cohort were randomly divided in a 7:3 ratio. Thyroid tissue and blood T-cell repertoires from six Graves' hyperthyroidism patients were also compared in the study. After sampling, hyperthyroidism patients received methimazole starting at 30 mg daily, and ophthalmopathy patients received high-dose intravenous methylprednisolone. Libraries were constructed in a second round of multiplex PCR, after which size selection and purification were carried out. Sequencing of the libraries was done on an Illumina HiSeq2000 using paired-end 100 bp reads. Raw data were processed with SOAPnuke, discarding reads with adapters, uncalled bases, mean Phred below 15, or no exact constant-primer or identifier match. COPE v1.2.5 was used to merge the high-quality paired reads, and each unique nucleotide sequence was defined as a clonotype. MiTCR v1.1 was used to align clonotypes to the IMGT TRBV, TRBD and TRBJ reference segments. Only V-J combinations with frequency above 0.0001, covering 99.2% of repertoires, were analysed. The TCS score was defined as F50 (clonal expansion) divided by E x V (chaos), with BLOSUM62-based TCRdist calculated between CDR3 peptides within each V-J. Welch's t-statistics and random forest reduced around 550 V-J features to roughly 13, which were used in a naive Bayes classifier (R e1071). No statistical method was used to set the sample size in advance, and investigators knew the group allocation. The paper reports TCR Vbeta CDR3 sequencing of fewer than 150 peripheral blood samples: approximately 43 ophthalmopathy, fewer than 80 hyperthyroidism and around 17 progressor patients.

The V gene is TRBV5-4 and the J gene is TRBJ2-2, and the D gene may be TRBD1, 6 bases matching. Here the sequenced sample was peripheral blood mononuclear cells (PBMCs), taken at new diagnosis, from a patient treated with antithyroid drugs. This sequence was found in a man aged 35-49 years with Graves disease. Donor details come from another sample of the same person, matched by shared clones. The CDR3 loop reads CASSLQGNWGELFF. The DNA is as follows: TGTGCCAGCAGCCTTCAGGGGAATTGGGGGGAGCTGTTTTTT.